Each of the 32 T cell receptor beta chains below was sequenced from the same sample in a study of cytomegalovirus exposure and HLA in healthy donors. PCR primers comprised 60 Vbeta and 13 Jbeta primers. The method was immunoSEQ multiplex PCR; TCRdb's version includes in-frame clones alone and lacks a portion of them. The repertoire holds approximately 160,000 clones, with roughly 79% as singletons. Sequencing input: PBMCs. The origin of the receptors is a man aged 35 to 55 in good health and CMV-seronegative.

This chain uses TRBV11-2 with TRBJ1-2; the D gene is possibly TRBD1 (6 bases). The CDR3 loop spans 15 amino acids. Between the trimmed V and J ends, which lost 0 bases and 2 bases, there was a span of 10 bases. Per the germline V gene, CDR1 is SGHAT and CDR2 is FQNNGV. DNA of the CDR3: TGTGCCAGCAGCTTAGATGGACAGCTAAACTATGGCTACACCTTC. It encodes CASSLDGQLNYGYTF.

The CDR3 loop is CASSVGSGVYNEQFF. CDR3 sequence (DNA): TGTGCCAGCAGCGTAGGTAGCGGGGTATACAATGAGCAGTTCTTC. This chain links TRBV9 with TRBJ2-1; TRBD2 matches at 8 bases. J was trimmed by 4 bases and V by 0 bases; bases with no gene match: 3. Germline V gives CDR1 SGDLS, CDR2 YYNGEE. The CDR3 is 15 amino acids.

About this clone: One end of the junction varies from germline; a read error may be responsible. The rearrangement uses TRBV7-9 and TRBJ2-7, with 10 bases identical to TRBD1. The germline gives CDR1 SEHNR, CDR2 FQNEAQ (reference sequence). The CDR3 length is 17 residues. This CDR3 is CSSSFLLGQGITYEQYF. The CDR3 coding sequence is TGTTCCAGCAGCTTCCTGCTGGGACAGGGGATAACCTACGAGCAGTACTTC. The variable domain in full, completed from reference TRBV7-9 and TRBJ2-7, reads DTGVSQNPRHKITKRGQNVTFRCDPISEHNRLYWYRQTLGQGPEFLTYFQNEAQLEKSRLLSDRFSAERPKGSFSTLEIQRTEQGDSAMYLCSSSFLLGQGITYEQYFGPGTRLTVT.

A word on this clone: At one end the junction does not follow the germline gene, possibly because of a read error. The chain recombines TRBV7-6 with TRBJ2-6, with 7 positions matching TRBD1. Germline V lookup: CDR1 SGHVS, CDR2 FNYEAQ. This CDR3 region has 19 residues. The CDR3 spells CASSLEVGQGVGGANGLTF. CDR3 bases: TGTGCCAGCAGCTTAGAAGTAGGTCAGGGGGTCGGTGGGGCCAACGGCCTGACTTTC.

The chain employs TRBV11-2 and TRBJ2-5; 7 nucleotides align to TRBD1. V gave up 3 bases and J gave up 4 bases; unmatched junction bases: 11. The CDR3 is made up of 16 amino acids. Per germline, CDR1 SGHAT and CDR2 FQNNGV. The CDR3 region is CASSFLLLTGTETQYF. The CDR3 nucleotides read TGTGCCAGCAGCTTTCTCCTCCTGACAGGGACAGAGACCCAGTACTTC.

The chain has TRBV25-1 and TRBJ2-7; possibly TRBD2 for D (5 bases). There are 14 residues in the CDR3. Germline-derived CDR1 and CDR2 are MGHDK and SYGVNS. Trimming removed 6 bases at V and 1 base at J, with 13 bases between. The CDR3 spells CASRGGLVSYEQYF. The CDR3 DNA is TGTGCCAGCAGGGGTGGACTTGTTTCCTACGAGCAGTACTTC.

This clone was detected a few times. The genes are TRBV6-1 and TRBJ2-7, with 7 bases aligning to TRBD2. J lost 3 bases, V lost 0 bases, and 8 bases had no gene match. Germline lookup yields CDR1 MNHNS and CDR2 SASEGT. The CDR3 is 16 residues long. The chain's CDR3 is CASSEAVPSGYYEQYF. CDR3 DNA sequence: TGTGCCAGCAGTGAAGCCGTCCCTAGCGGCTACTACGAGCAGTACTTC.

The CDR3 DNA follows: TGTGCCAGCAGTTCCTCCGGCGGGGCTAGCACAGATACGCAGTATTTT. This translates into CASSSSGGASTDTQYF. V and J are TRBV27 and TRBJ2-3, with D possibly matching TRBD2 (6 bases). Between the trimmed V and J ends, which lost 4 bases and 0 bases, there was a span of 14 bases. From germline, CDR1 is MNHEY and CDR2 SMNVEV (reference sequence). CDR3 length: 16 residues.

The chain combines TRBV28 with TRBJ1-1; D gene ambiguous. V lost 2 bases and J 0 bases, leaving 13 bases between the germline ends. The germline V gene has CDR1 MDHEN and CDR2 SYDVKM. This CDR3 comprises 16 residues. CDR3 region: CASSLDLRKMNTEAFF. CDR3 DNA: TGTGCCAGCAGTTTAGACTTAAGGAAAATGAACACTGAAGCTTTCTTT.

A few counts support this clone. The chain employs TRBV6-5 and TRBJ1-1; 9 nucleotides match TRBD1. Germline V gives CDR1 MNHEY, CDR2 SVGAGI. The length of the CDR3 is 15 residues. The V segment lost 6 bases and the J segment 5 bases; nucleotides outside the gene matches: 10. DNA of the CDR3: TGTGCCAGCAGACTACAGGGGGCTGAGAAGACTGAAGCTTTCTTT. Its translation is CASRLQGAEKTEAFF.

CDR3 in DNA: TGTGCCTGGACCACGGGGGGGGAAAAACTGTTTTTT. The encoded protein is CAWTTGGEKLFF. The chain uses TRBV30 and TRBJ1-4; D is possibly TRBD1 (5 bases). The CDR3 is made up of 12 amino acids. Trimming took off 4 bases at V and 8 bases at J, with 11 bases between the two ends. CDR1 is GTSNPN, CDR2 SVGIG, per germline (reference sequence). Together with reference TRBV30 and TRBJ1-4, the CDR3 gives the full variable domain: SQTIHQWPATLVQPVGSPLSLECTVEGTSNPNLYWYRQAAGRGLQLLFYSVGIGQISSEVPQNLSASRPQDRQFILSSKKLLLSDSGFYLCAWTTGGEKLFFGSGTQLSVL.

This sequence joins TRBV7-6 and TRBJ1-1; no reliable D call. The V gene's germline CDR1 is SGHVS and CDR2 FNYEAQ. The length of the CDR3 is 13 residues. Trimming stripped 2 bases from V and 2 bases from J, with 6 bases between. In nucleotides, the CDR3 is TGTGCCAGCAGCTTATCAGTTAACACTGAAGCTTTCTTT. Translating gives CASSLSVNTEAFF.

V is TRBV27 and J is TRBJ1-4, with 8 bases that match TRBD1. CDR3 size: 13 residues. Germline V CDR1 and CDR2: MNHEY, SMNVEV (reference sequence). With V trimmed by 9 bases and J by 5 bases, 5 bases remained unmatched. The CDR3 is CARDRAKNEKLFF. The CDR3 DNA sequence: TGTGCCAGGGACAGGGCCAAGAATGAAAAACTGTTTTTT.

The CDR3 region is CALVNRRANEKLFF. The CDR3, as DNA: TGTGCCCTAGTCAATCGGCGTGCTAATGAAAAACTGTTTTTT. The chain is built from TRBV30 and TRBJ1-4; D uncertain. Between the trimmed V and J ends, which lost 8 bases and 3 bases, there was a span of 16 bases. This CDR3 has 14 residues. Germline CDR1 is GTSNPN and CDR2 is SVGIG (reference sequence).

The gene calls are TRBV2 and TRBJ2-5; 7 positions agree with TRBD1. Germline values: CDR1 SNHLY, CDR2 FYNNEI. There are 14 residues in the CDR3. The trim removed 7 bases at V and 4 bases at J, leaving 9 bases unmatched. This CDR3 is CASTPRNRGETQYF. CDR3 DNA sequence: TGTGCCAGCACCCCTCGGAACAGGGGAGAGACCCAGTACTTC.

This clone has more than one count but fewer than ten. V gene TRBV30 combines with J gene TRBJ1-5; 7 bases are shared with TRBD1. This CDR3 spans 13 amino acids. CDR1 is GTSNPN and CDR2 is SVGIG in the germline V gene (reference sequence). V lost 5 bases, J lost 6 bases, and 7 bases stayed unmatched. CDR3 amino acids: CAWANRGSQPQHF. As DNA, the CDR3 is TGTGCCTGGGCCAACAGGGGAAGTCAGCCCCAGCATTTT.

This sequence joins TRBV7-2 and TRBJ1-1; possible D gene TRBD1, 6 bases. There are 13 residues in the CDR3. V was pared by 6 bases and J by 4 bases, with 12 bases between. Germline-derived CDR1 and CDR2 are SGHTA and FQGNSA. The CDR3: CASRPQGGTEAFF. CDR3 sequence (DNA): TGTGCCAGCAGGCCGCAAGGGGGCACTGAAGCTTTCTTT.

V and J are TRBV19 and TRBJ2-2, with a tentative D call TRBD2 (6 bases). The CDR3 has 15 amino acids. Deletions cut 1 base from V and 4 bases from J, with 10 bases between. Germline V gene lookup returns CDR1 LNHDA and CDR2 SQIVND (reference sequence). The CDR3 is CASSIAGVPTGELFF. The CDR3 bases are TGTGCCAGTAGTATAGCGGGAGTTCCCACCGGGGAGCTGTTTTTT.

This clone occurred once. The rearrangement links TRBV5-1 to TRBJ2-5; the match to TRBD1 covers 7 bases. With 0 bases clipped from V and 5 bases from J, the junction kept 4 bases outside the gene matches. The CDR3 totals 14 residues. Per germline, CDR1 SGHRS and CDR2 YFSETQ. CDR3: CASSLEKGAETQYF. The CDR3 DNA reads as TGCGCCAGCAGCTTGGAGAAGGGGGCGGAGACCCAGTACTTC.

The CDR3 protein is CASSLAAGSSNEQFF. CDR3 coding DNA: TGTGCCAGCAGCTTAGCGGCCGGGAGTAGCAATGAGCAGTTCTTC. The J gene is TRBJ2-1, the V gene TRBV11-2, with D maybe TRBD2 (6 bases). The germline V gene encodes CDR1 SGHAT and CDR2 FQNNGV. The CDR3 contains 15 residues. V dropped 1 base and J dropped 6 bases, with 13 bases sitting between them.

This clone was detected a few times. The chain combines TRBV11-3 with TRBJ2-1; TRBD2 matches at 8 bases. From germline, CDR1 is SGHNT and CDR2 YENEEA. The trim removed 3 bases at V and 5 bases at J, leaving 3 bases unmatched. This CDR3 has 14 amino acids. The CDR3: CASSLGTRNNEQFF. The DNA of the CDR3 is TGTGCCAGCAGCTTGGGGACTAGAAACAATGAGCAGTTCTTC.

The V and J genes are TRBV4-1 and TRBJ2-4, with 10 bases fitting TRBD1. This CDR3 contains 15 residues. V gave up 4 bases and J gave up 9 bases; unmatched junction bases: 9. The germline V gene has CDR1 MGHRA and CDR2 YSYEKL. CDR3 loop: CASSPPLGQGTIQYF. Here the CDR3 DNA reads TGCGCCAGCAGCCCCCCCCTGGGACAGGGGACCATTCAGTACTTC.

In this sample, this clone turned up a few times. The V call is TRBV10-1, the J call TRBJ2-7, with D tentatively TRBD1 (5 bases). Trimming removed 3 bases from V and 8 bases from J, with 8 bases in between. The CDR3 contains 11 residues. CDR1 and CDR2 from the germline V gene are WNHNN and SYGVQD (reference sequence). This CDR3 is CASSERGKQYF. The CDR3 nucleotides are TGCGCCAGCAGTGAAAGGGGAAAGCAGTACTTC.

The chain joins TRBV7-9 to TRBJ2-7, with 11 bases identical to TRBD2. The CDR3 covers 19 residues. Germline CDR1 SEHNR, CDR2 FQNEAQ (reference sequence). Trimming cost V 4 bases and J 4 bases; bases outside gene matches: 18. CDR3 bases: TGTGCCAGCAGCTCCTTGCCCGCTCTAGCGGGAGGATTAATGTACGAGCAGTACGTC. It yields the protein CASSSLPALAGGLMYEQYV.

This chain uses TRBV19 with TRBJ1-3; D may be TRBD1 (5 bases). V was cut by 5 bases and J by 0 bases, with 17 bases left in between. Per the germline V gene, CDR1 is LNHDA and CDR2 is SQIVND (reference sequence). The CDR3 length is 17 residues. The DNA for the CDR3 is TGTGCCAGTAGTCCCTGGGCTACACAGGTCTCTGGAAACACCATATATTTT. It translates to CASSPWATQVSGNTIYF.

This clone was recorded only once. This chain joins TRBV5-1 and TRBJ2-2, with TRBD2 matching 16 bases. V shed 4 bases, J shed 4 bases, and the junction held 13 bases outside the gene matches. The CDR3 is 20 residues long. Germline V gene sequence: CDR1 SGHRS, CDR2 YFSETQ. CDR3 amino acids: CASSEETGTSGRAVTGELFF. CDR3 coding DNA: TGCGCCAGCAGCGAGGAAACCGGGACTAGCGGGAGGGCGGTCACCGGGGAGCTGTTTTTT.

The rearrangement joins TRBV29-1 to TRBJ2-1; a weak D match, TRBD2 (5 bases). There are 13 residues in the CDR3. With 4 bases removed from V and 5 bases from J, the gap between germline ends came to 12 bases. The germline gives CDR1 SQVTM, CDR2 ANQGSEA. The CDR3 region has the DNA TGCAGCGTTGTTCTGGACTGGGACAATGAGCAGTTCTTC. Encoded protein: CSVVLDWDNEQFF.

The rearrangement uses TRBV1 and TRBJ2-1; TRBD1, the table's D call, was not compared with the DNA. TRBV1 is noted as a pseudogene. This CDR3 region has 17 residues. DNA for the CDR3: TGCACCAGCAGGTCCCCCGGACAGACAAGCTCCTACAATGAGCAGTTCTTC. This translates into CTSRSPGQTSSYNEQFF.

This chain links TRBV5-1 with TRBJ1-1, with 8 positions matching TRBD1. From germline, CDR1 is SGHRS and CDR2 YFSETQ. V trimming: 0 bases; J trimming: 3 bases; junction bases outside the gene matches: 10. This CDR3 spans 17 amino acids. The CDR3 DNA follows: TGCGCCAGCAGCTTGGACCGGACAGGGATAGACCACACTGAAGCTTTCTTT. Protein sequence: CASSLDRTGIDHTEAFF.

The rearrangement links TRBV29-1 to TRBJ2-1; TRBD2 aligns across 7 bases. The V gene end was trimmed by 4 bases and the J gene end by 6 bases; junction bases not matched to a gene: 12. Germline V lookup: CDR1 SQVTM, CDR2 ANQGSEA. The CDR3 length is 15 residues. The CDR3 loop is CSVGGTAGVSNEQFF. CDR3 bases: TGCAGCGTTGGAGGGACTGCGGGAGTGAGCAATGAGCAGTTCTTC.

The chain uses TRBV10-3 and TRBJ2-2; 7 bases are shared with TRBD1. This CDR3 has 15 residues. Germline loops: CDR1 ENHRY, CDR2 SYGVKD. Germline trimming cut 6 bases from V and 2 bases from J; bases unmatched to any gene: 6. The CDR3 loop is CAISPDRANTGELFF. The CDR3 DNA follows: TGTGCCATCAGCCCCGACAGGGCAAACACCGGGGAGCTGTTTTTT.

The chain couples TRBV4-1 to TRBJ2-3; 9 bases are shared with TRBD2. V lost 1 base to trimming and J lost 6 bases; unmatched junction nucleotides: 5. CDR1 and CDR2 from the germline V gene are MGHRA and YSYEKL. The CDR3 length is 15 residues. CDR3 amino acids: CASSQGGLALDTQYF. CDR3 sequence (DNA): TGCGCCAGCAGCCAAGGGGGACTAGCCCTCGATACGCAGTATTTT.